The 16 T cell receptor beta chains given below trace back to one sample, sequenced in a study of OX40 agonist ivuxolimab in advanced cancers. Assay: immunoSEQ multiplex PCR; the TCRdb copy retains only in-frame clones and omits some. This table has around 66,000 clones, around 90% appearing once. The input for sequencing was CD4+ or CD8+ T cells sorted from blood, taken in a trial of the OX40 agonist ivuxolimab. The receptor source for this set is an adult with an advanced solid tumor such as melanoma, head and neck, liver or kidney cancer.

This chain links TRBV19 with TRBJ2-7, with D tentatively TRBD2 (6 bases). This CDR3 contains 14 residues. Trimming cost V 5 bases and J 3 bases, with 14 bases left between them. The germline V gene has CDR1 LNHDA and CDR2 SQIVND (reference sequence). The CDR3 bases are TGTGCCAGTAGTGTGTCATCGGGACTCTACGAGCAGTACTTC. Its translation: CASSVSSGLYEQYF. Supplemented by reference TRBV19 and TRBJ2-7, the full variable domain reads DGGITQSPKYLFRKEGQNVTLSCEQNLNHDAMYWYRQDPGQGLRLIYYSQIVNDFQKGDIAEGYSVSREKKESFPLTVTSAQKNPTAFYLCASSVSSGLYEQYFGPGTRLTVT.

This chain links TRBV7-8 with TRBJ2-3, with D tentatively TRBD2 (5 bases). The V gene lost 5 bases and the J gene lost 1 base, with 13 bases spanning the gap. The CDR3 loop spans 15 amino acids. Germline loops: CDR1 SGHVS, CDR2 FQNEAQ. The CDR3 DNA is TGTGCCAGCAGCCAGCAGAGCGGACGCACAGATACGCAGTATTTT. This gives the protein CASSQQSGRTDTQYF.

The J gene is TRBJ2-1, the V gene TRBV10-2, with 10 bases aligning to TRBD2. Trimming removed 4 bases from V and 6 bases from J; junction bases left unmatched: 3. Germline-derived CDR1 and CDR2 are WSHSY and SAAADI. The CDR3 is 14 amino acids. In DNA, the CDR3 is TGCGCCAGCAGTGGACTAGCGGGTCCCAATGAGCAGTTCTTC. Its protein is CASSGLAGPNEQFF.

The genes are TRBV28 and TRBJ2-3, with 8 bases fitting TRBD1. J gave up 6 bases and V 5 bases, and 7 bases lay outside the gene matches. There are 14 residues in the CDR3. Germline V lookup: CDR1 MDHEN, CDR2 SYDVKM. CDR3: CASSTDRGQDTQYF. As DNA, the CDR3 is TGTGCCAGCAGTACCGACAGGGGACAGGATACGCAGTATTTT.

The chain uses TRBV5-4 and TRBJ1-2, with D perhaps matching TRBD1 (6 bases). Trimming took off 2 bases at V and 2 bases at J, with 7 bases between the two ends. The CDR3 contains 13 residues. Germline loops: CDR1 SGHNT, CDR2 YYREEE (reference sequence). The DNA for the CDR3 is TGTGCCAGCAGCTTTACAGGGAACTATGGCTACACCTTC. It specifies CASSFTGNYGYTF.

CDR3 nucleotides: TGTGCCAGCAAAAGGACTAGCCTCGCCGGGGAGCTGTTTTTT. Translated: CASKRTSLAGELFF. The chain joins TRBV6-5 to TRBJ2-2, with 8 positions matching TRBD2. CDR3 length: 14 amino acids. Germline V gene lookup returns CDR1 MNHEY and CDR2 SVGAGI. The ends lost 7 bases at V and 6 bases at J; junction bases unmatched: 7.

The chain combines TRBV2 with TRBJ2-5; 9 nucleotides line up with TRBD2. Germline CDR1 reads SNHLY; CDR2 reads FYNNEI. V was clipped by 1 base and J by 1 base; unmatched bases: 1. The length of the CDR3 is 15 residues. Here the CDR3 DNA reads TGTGCCAGCAGTGAAGTTAGCGGGGGCCAAGAGACCCAGTACTTC. Translation: CASSEVSGGQETQYF.

This chain uses TRBV13 with TRBJ1-1, with a tentative D call TRBD1 (5 bases). This CDR3 contains 12 residues. CDR1 PRHDT and CDR2 FYEKMQ come from the germline V gene (reference sequence). Deletions cut 5 bases from V and 5 bases from J, with 9 bases between. The CDR3 spells CASSRGRTEAFF. CDR3 in DNA: TGTGCCAGCAGCCGGGGGAGGACTGAAGCTTTCTTT.

The chain employs TRBV29-1 and TRBJ1-1; 9 positions agree with TRBD1. The CDR3 loop spans 15 amino acids. Germline CDR1 is SQVTM and CDR2 is ANQGSEA. J was trimmed by 7 bases and V by 7 bases; bases with no gene match: 16. CDR3 nucleotides: TGCAGCGCTCATGCCGGGACAGGGCTTCTCCTTGAAGCTTTCTTT. It translates to CSAHAGTGLLLEAFF.

Note on this clone: One junction end does not reproduce the germline sequence, and a read error may be involved. The chain has TRBV19 and TRBJ1-5; TRBD1 matches 9 bases. CDR1 and CDR2 (germline): LNHDA, SQIVND (reference sequence). The CDR3 has 16 amino acids. The CDR3 sequence is CASSIRAGTGNRPQHF. The DNA of the CDR3 is TGTGCCAGTAGTATCAGGGCTGGGACAGGGAATCGGCCCCAGCATTTT.

This clone has only one observation. The rearrangement joins TRBV5-1 to TRBJ1-3, with unresolved D. CDR3 length: 17 amino acids. The germline gives CDR1 SGHRS, CDR2 YFSETQ. The V end lost 7 bases, the J end lost 6 bases, and 26 bases lay between the germline ends. The CDR3 protein is CASPVGSGPRWSNTIYF. CDR3 nucleotide sequence: TGCGCCAGCCCGGTAGGGAGCGGGCCACGGTGGTCAAACACCATATATTTT.

This chain links TRBV5-1 with TRBJ1-6, with a weak D call TRBD1 (5 bases). CDR3 size: 17 residues. Trimming pared 1 base from V and 3 bases from J, leaving 14 bases between. Per the germline V gene, CDR1 is SGHRS and CDR2 is YFSETQ. The CDR3 region has the DNA TGCGCCAGCAGCTTGATGATGAGGACAAGCTATAATTCACCCCTCCACTTT. Its translation is CASSLMMRTSYNSPLHF. Full variable domain (outside the CDR3, taken from reference TRBV5-1 and TRBJ1-6): KAGVTQTPRYLIKTRGQQVTLSCSPISGHRSVSWYQQTPGQGLQFLFEYFSETQRNKGNFPGRFSGRQFSNSRSEMNVSTLELGDSALYLCASSLMMRTSYNSPLHFGNGTRLTVT.

This clone was observed a few times. The V gene is TRBV7-9, the J gene TRBJ2-5, with D hard to call. V dropped 10 bases and J dropped 4 bases, with 13 bases sitting between them. The length of the CDR3 is 12 residues. Per germline, CDR1 SEHNR and CDR2 FQNEAQ (reference sequence). Written as DNA, the CDR3 is TGTGCCACCTCGCCGGGCGGAGAGACCCAGTACTTC. It codes for CATSPGGETQYF.

This chain joins TRBV7-9 and TRBJ2-7; no clear D gene. Germline values: CDR1 SEHNR, CDR2 FQNEAQ (reference sequence). V dropped 5 bases and J dropped 6 bases, with 14 bases sitting between them. The CDR3 has 13 amino acids. The CDR3 coding sequence is TGTGCCAGCAGCAACGGCGGCTACGGCGAGCAGTACTTC. Its protein product is CASSNGGYGEQYF.

In its sample, this clone was seen a few times. The chain uses TRBV19 and TRBJ1-5, with TRBD1 matching 8 bases. The CDR3 is 16 amino acids. In germline, CDR1 is LNHDA, CDR2 SQIVND (reference sequence). Trimming removed 4 bases from V and 1 base from J; junction bases left unmatched: 6. Here the CDR3 DNA reads TGTGCCAGTAGTACCATCACAGGGGGGAGCAATCAGCCCCAGCATTTT. Protein product: CASSTITGGSNQPQHF.

The V and J genes are TRBV5-1 and TRBJ1-6, with TRBD1 matching 7 bases. CDR3 length: 16 residues. After removal of 3 bases from V and 8 bases from J, the junction contained 11 bases not matched to a gene. Germline-derived CDR1 and CDR2 are SGHRS and YFSETQ. The CDR3 DNA sequence: TGCGCCAGCAGCTCCGGGAGGGGGCGTTCGGATTCACCCCTCCACTTT. Amino acid sequence: CASSSGRGRSDSPLHF.